The 7 T cell receptor beta chains given below trace back to one sample, sequenced in a study of identical twins. Via MiXCR, TCRdb re-called the 5' RACE reads, giving one row per CDR3 protein. Of under 500,000 distinct CDR3 sequences listed, approximately 14% are singletons. The same sample was also used in a study of yellow fever vaccine responses in identical twins.

Sequences were obtained from CD4+ T cells sorted from blood. The receptors originated from a woman aged 18-30 years in good health.

Only a few counts were recorded for this clonotype. At one end the junction does not follow the germline gene, possibly because of a read error. The gene calls are TRBV29-1 and TRBJ2-3; D remains ambiguous. CDR3 length: 10 residues. Germline CDR1 and CDR2: SQVTM and ANQGSEA. The CDR3 sequence: CSGEVDTQYF. CDR3 coding DNA: TGCAGCGGTGAAGTGGATACGCAGTATTTT.

The chain recombines TRBV2 with TRBJ2-5; 11 bases agree with TRBD2. V shed 4 bases, J shed 2 bases, and the junction held 6 bases outside the gene matches. Germline V gives CDR1 SNHLY, CDR2 FYNNEI. This CDR3 is 16 amino acids long. The CDR3 reads CASSAPGLAAQETQYF. In DNA form, the CDR3 reads TGTGCCAGCAGTGCCCCGGGACTAGCGGCACAAGAGACCCAGTACTTC.

The J gene is TRBJ2-1, the V gene TRBV2; maybe TRBD1 (6 bases). V lost 6 bases and J lost 4, with 16 bases in between. The V gene's germline CDR1 is SNHLY and CDR2 FYNNEI. The CDR3 runs to 15 residues. This CDR3 is CASRPGTPLYNEQFF. As DNA, the CDR3 is TGTGCCAGCAGACCCGGGACACCCCTTTACAATGAGCAGTTCTTC. Full variable domain (remainder filled in from reference TRBV2 and TRBJ2-1): EPEVTQTPSHQVTQMGQEVILRCVPISNHLYFYWYRQILGQKVEFLVSFYNNEISEKSEIFDDQFSVERPDGSNFTLKIRSTKLEDSAMYFCASRPGTPLYNEQFFGPGTRLTVL.

This clonotype was counted between two and nine times. The chain uses TRBV6-5 and TRBJ2-1; D is perhaps TRBD2 (6 bases). The CDR3 length is 14 residues. The V gene's germline CDR1 is MNHEY and CDR2 SVGAGI. V was pared by 0 bases and J by 6 bases, with 9 bases between. The CDR3 protein is CASSYSGGANEQFF. For the CDR3, the DNA is TGTGCCAGCAGTTACTCGGGGGGAGCCAATGAGCAGTTCTTC.

This chain uses TRBV10-3 with TRBJ2-3; TRBD1 is a possible D gene (5 bases). The CDR3 is 13 residues long. V lost 5 bases to trimming and J lost 2 bases, with 8 bases between them. Germline V gives CDR1 ENHRY, CDR2 SYGVKD. In DNA form, the CDR3 reads TGTGCCATCAGTCCAGGGCTCACAGATACGCAGTATTTT. Protein: CAISPGLTDTQYF.

In its sample, this clonotype was seen a few times. The chain employs TRBV29-1 and TRBJ2-7; D is ambiguous. Germline V lookup: CDR1 SQVTM, CDR2 ANQGSEA. V lost 4 bases and J lost 7, with 11 bases in between. CDR3 size: 11 residues. The CDR3 DNA reads as TGCAGCGTTGTTGGGCTCTCGGAGCAGTACTTC. Translating gives CSVVGLSEQYF.

This clonotype was observed a handful of times. This chain connects TRBV30 to TRBJ2-2, with 7 bases matching TRBD1. With 3 bases clipped from V and 0 bases from J, the junction kept 4 bases outside the gene matches. This CDR3 has 15 amino acids. Germline loops: CDR1 GTSNPN, CDR2 SVGIG (reference sequence). The CDR3 DNA reads TGTGCCTGGAGGCAAGGGGGCTCGAACACCGGGGAGCTGTTTTTT. Its translation is CAWRQGGSNTGELFF.